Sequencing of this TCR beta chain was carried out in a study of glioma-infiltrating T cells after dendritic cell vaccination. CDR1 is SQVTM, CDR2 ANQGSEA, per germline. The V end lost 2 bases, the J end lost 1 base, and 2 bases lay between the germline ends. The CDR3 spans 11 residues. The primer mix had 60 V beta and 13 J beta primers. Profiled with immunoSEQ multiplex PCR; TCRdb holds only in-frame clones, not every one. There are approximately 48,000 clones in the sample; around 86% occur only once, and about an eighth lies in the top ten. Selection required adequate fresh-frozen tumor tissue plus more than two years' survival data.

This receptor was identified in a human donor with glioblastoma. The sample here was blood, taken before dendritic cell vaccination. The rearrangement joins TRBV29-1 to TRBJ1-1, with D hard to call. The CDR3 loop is CSVEQNTEAFF. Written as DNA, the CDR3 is TGCAGCGTTGAACAGAACACTGAAGCTTTCTTT. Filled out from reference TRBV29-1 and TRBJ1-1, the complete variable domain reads SAVISQKPSRDICQRGTSLTIQCQVDSQVTMMFWYRQQPGQSLTLIATANQGSEATYESGFVIDKFPISRPNLTFSTLTVSNMSPEDSSIYLCSVEQNTEAFFGQGTRLTVV.